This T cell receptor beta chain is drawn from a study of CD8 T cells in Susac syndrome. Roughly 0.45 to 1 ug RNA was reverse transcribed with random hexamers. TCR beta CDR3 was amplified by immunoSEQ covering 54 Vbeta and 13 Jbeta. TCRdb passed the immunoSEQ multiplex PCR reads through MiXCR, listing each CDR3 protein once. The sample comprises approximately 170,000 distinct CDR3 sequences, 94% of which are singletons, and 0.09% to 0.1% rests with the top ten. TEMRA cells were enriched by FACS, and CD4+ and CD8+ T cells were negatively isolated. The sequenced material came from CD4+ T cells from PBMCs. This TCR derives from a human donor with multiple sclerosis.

CDR3 amino acids: CASSFGTSGSQETQYF. The CDR3 DNA is TGCGCCAGCAGCTTCGGCACTAGCGGGTCCCAAGAGACCCAGTACTTC. The chain couples TRBV5-1 to TRBJ2-5; 9 bases match TRBD2. V shed 2 bases, J shed 1 base, and the junction held 6 bases outside the gene matches. Germline V gives CDR1 SGHRS, CDR2 YFSETQ. The CDR3 spans 16 residues.